A few counts support the clone carrying this TCR beta chain. As yet, its antigen is unknown. The CDR3 consists of 14 residues. The germline V gene has CDR1 SQVTM and CDR2 ANQGSEA. J lost 4 bases, V lost 6 bases, and 8 bases had no gene match. In TCRdb, the 5' RACE reads were re-called with MiXCR into one record per CDR3 protein. Among about 140,000 distinct CDR3 sequences listed, 11% to 15% were seen once. This specimen comes from a study of T-cell memory formation after mild COVID-19. Study background: The two donors had largely donor-specific TCR clusters.

Notes on the study in general: CM and EM subsets held most contracting CD4+ clones; EMRA held CD8+ ones. Memory from before infection featured some responding clones, which suggests cross-reactive memory joined. Clones shrinking between day 15 and 85 showed a balanced CD4/CD8 split, and those that grew later tilted toward CD4+.

The sample was PBMCs or a T cell subset sorted from them (not recorded which). The clonotype originates from an adult woman who had mild COVID-19 (a few samples of this study predate the infection). Cell type and time point are not known. The chain links TRBV29-1 to TRBJ2-7, with TRBD2 matching 11 bases. CDR3 sequence reads: CSVEIAGGIYEQYF. The CDR3, as DNA: TGCAGCGTCGAGATAGCGGGAGGGATTTACGAGCAGTACTTC.